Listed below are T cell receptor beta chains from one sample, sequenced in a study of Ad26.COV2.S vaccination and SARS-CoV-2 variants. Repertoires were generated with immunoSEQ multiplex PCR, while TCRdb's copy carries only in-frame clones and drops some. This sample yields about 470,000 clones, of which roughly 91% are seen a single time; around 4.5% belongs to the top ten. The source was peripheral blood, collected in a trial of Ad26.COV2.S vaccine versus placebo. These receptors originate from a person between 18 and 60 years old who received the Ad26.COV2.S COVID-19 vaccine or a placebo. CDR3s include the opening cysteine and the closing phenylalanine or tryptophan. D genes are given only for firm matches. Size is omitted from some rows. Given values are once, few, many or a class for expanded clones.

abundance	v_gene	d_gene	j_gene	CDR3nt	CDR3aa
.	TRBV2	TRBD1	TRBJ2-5	TGTGCCAGCGGGGGACAGGGGACGGAGACCCAGTACTTC	CASGGQGTETQYF
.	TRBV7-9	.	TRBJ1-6	TGTGCCAGCAGCTTTTCAGGGAATAATTCACCCCTCCACTTT	CASSFSGNNSPLHF
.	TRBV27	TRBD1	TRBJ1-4	TGTGCCAGCAGTCCCATGACAGGGCTGGGTGAAAAACTGTTTTTT	CASSPMTGLGEKLFF
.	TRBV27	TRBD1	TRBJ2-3	TGTGCCAGCAGTTTTCGACAGGGGGCAGATACGCAGTATTTT	CASSFRQGADTQYF
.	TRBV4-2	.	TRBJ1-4	TGTGCCAGCAGCCAAGTGGGGGACATAGAAAAACTGTTTTTT	CASSQVGDIEKLFF
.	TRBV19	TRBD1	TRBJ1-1	TGTGCCAGTAGTATGGCGGCGGACAGGGGCAGGGCTTTCTTT	CASSMAADRGRAFF
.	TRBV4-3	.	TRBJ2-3	TGCGCCCGCAGCCGACTAGTTAGGACTTTCGGCCTGGCTAGCACAGATACGCAGTATTTT	CARSRLVRTFGLASTDTQYF
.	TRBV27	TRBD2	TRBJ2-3	TGTGCCAGCAGTTTGGGCGGGAGGGGCGAAGATACGCAGTATTTT	CASSLGGRGEDTQYF
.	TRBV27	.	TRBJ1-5	TGTGCCAGCAGCCCCTTGGGGCTTAGCAATCAGCCCCAGCATTTT	CASSPLGLSNQPQHF
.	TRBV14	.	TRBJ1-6	TGTGCCAGCAGCCAGGGGGGGAATTCACCCCTCCACTTT	CASSQGGNSPLHF
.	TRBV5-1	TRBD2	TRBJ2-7	TGCGCCAGCAGCTTTAGTAGCGGGGGGAACTACGAGCAGTACTTC	CASSFSSGGNYEQYF
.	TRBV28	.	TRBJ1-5	TGTGCCAGCGAAGACAGGCCTTATAGCAATCAGCCCCAGCATTTT	CASEDRPYSNQPQHF
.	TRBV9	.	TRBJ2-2	TGTGCCAGCAGCGTAGGTACGAACACCGGGGAGCTGTTTTTT	CASSVGTNTGELFF
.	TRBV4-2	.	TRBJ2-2	TGTGCCAGCAGCCAAGATCGGGGCGGGGATAACACCGGGGAGCTGTTTTTT	CASSQDRGGDNTGELFF
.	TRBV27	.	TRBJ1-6	TGTGCCAGCAGTTTATCACTAGGCGTAGAGAATTCACCCCTCCACTTT	CASSLSLGVENSPLHF
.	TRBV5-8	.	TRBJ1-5	TGTGCCAGCAGCTACGCATCGGGCGGCAATCAGCCCCAGCATTTT	CASSYASGGNQPQHF
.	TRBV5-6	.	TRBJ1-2	TGTGCCAGCAGCTTGGCGGCAGGAGCTAACTATGGCTACACCTTC	CASSLAAGANYGYTF
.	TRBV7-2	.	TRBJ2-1	TGTGCCAGCAGCTTACGCGAGAGGGAGCAGTTCTTC	CASSLREREQFF
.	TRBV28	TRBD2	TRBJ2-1	TGTGCCAGCAGTGTCAGCGGGAGGGCCTACAATGAGCAGTTCTTC	CASSVSGRAYNEQFF
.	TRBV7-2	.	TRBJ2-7	TGTGCCAGCAGCCCCAGACAACAAGGCTCCGAGCAGTACTTC	CASSPRQQGSEQYF
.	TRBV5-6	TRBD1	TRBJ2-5	TGTGCCAGCAGCCACGACAGGGTAGAGACCCAGTACTTC	CASSHDRVETQYF
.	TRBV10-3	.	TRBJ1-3	TGTGCCGTGGGTACAGGGGGAAACACCATATATTTT	CAVGTGGNTIYF
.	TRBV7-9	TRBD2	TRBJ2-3	TGTGCCAGCAGCCACCGAGGCCGGGACTACACAGAACGAGATACGCAGTATTTT	CASSHRGRDYTERDTQYF
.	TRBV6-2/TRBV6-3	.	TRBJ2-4	TGTGCCAGCAGTGCCTACAGGGCTCGACTAGCCAAAAACATTCAGTACTTC	CASSAYRARLAKNIQYF
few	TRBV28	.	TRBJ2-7	TGTGCCAGCAGTATCCGCGGACAGCTGTTCTACGAGCAGTACTTC	CASSIRGQLFYEQYF
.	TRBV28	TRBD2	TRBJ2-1	TGTGCCAGCAGTTTATTAGGGGGAGGCGGGAGGGCCAATGAGCAGTTCTTC	CASSLLGGGGRANEQFF
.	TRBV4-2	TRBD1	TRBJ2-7	TGTGCCAGCAGTCAGGGGGACACCTACGAGCAGTACTTC	CASSQGDTYEQYF
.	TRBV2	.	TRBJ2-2	TGTGCCAGCAGTGATACAGGGAGAGCCGGGGAGCTGTTTTTT	CASSDTGRAGELFF
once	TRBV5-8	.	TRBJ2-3	TGTGCCAGCAGCTTGGTGACCCCAGGGGTCGGCACAGATACGCAGTATTTT	CASSLVTPGVGTDTQYF
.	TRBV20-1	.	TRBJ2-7	TGCAGTGCTAGAGGGGCAGCGGAGCAGTACTTC	CSARGAAEQYF
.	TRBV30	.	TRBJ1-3	TGTGCCCAATCGTGGGCAGCTGGAAACACCATATATTTT	CAQSWAAGNTIYF
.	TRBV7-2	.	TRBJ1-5	TGTGCCAGCAGCTCCAGATATAGCAATCAGCCCCAGCATTTT	CASSSRYSNQPQHF
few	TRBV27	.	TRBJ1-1	TGTGCCAGCAGTTCCCCCGGGGGGTCGGTCCGCGGGACTGAAGCTTTCTTT	CASSSPGGSVRGTEAFF